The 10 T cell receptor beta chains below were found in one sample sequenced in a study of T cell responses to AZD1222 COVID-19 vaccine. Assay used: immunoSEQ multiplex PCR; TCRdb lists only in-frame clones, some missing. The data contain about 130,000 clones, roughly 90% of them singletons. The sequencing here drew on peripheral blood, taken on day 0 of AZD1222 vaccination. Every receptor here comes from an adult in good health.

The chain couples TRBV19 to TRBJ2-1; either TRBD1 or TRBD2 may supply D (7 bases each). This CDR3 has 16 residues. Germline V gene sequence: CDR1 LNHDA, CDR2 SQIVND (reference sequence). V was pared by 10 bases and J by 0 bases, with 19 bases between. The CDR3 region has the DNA TGTGCCACCCAGGGGGGAGGGAAGAGCTCCTACAATGAGCAGTTCTTC. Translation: CATQGGGKSSYNEQFF.

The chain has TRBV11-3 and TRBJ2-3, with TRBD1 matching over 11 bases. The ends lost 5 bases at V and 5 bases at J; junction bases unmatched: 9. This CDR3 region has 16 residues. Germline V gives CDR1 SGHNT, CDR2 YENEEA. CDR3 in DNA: TGTGCCAGCAGCCCCGGGCAGGGACAGGGGGTAGATACGCAGTATTTT. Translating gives CASSPGQGQGVDTQYF.

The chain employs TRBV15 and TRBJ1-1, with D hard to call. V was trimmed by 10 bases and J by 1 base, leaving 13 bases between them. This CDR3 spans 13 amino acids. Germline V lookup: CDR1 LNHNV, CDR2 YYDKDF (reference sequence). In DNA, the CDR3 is TGTGCCATGGCTGAGAAAGAGAACACTGAAGCTTTCTTT. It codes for CAMAEKENTEAFF.

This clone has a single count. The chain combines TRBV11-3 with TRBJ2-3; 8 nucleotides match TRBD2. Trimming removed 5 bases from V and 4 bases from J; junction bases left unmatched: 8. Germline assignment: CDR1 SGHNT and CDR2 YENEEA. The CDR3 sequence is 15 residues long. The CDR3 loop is CASSPGGQAADTQYF. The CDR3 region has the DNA TGTGCCAGCAGCCCGGGGGGGCAGGCAGCAGATACGCAGTATTTT.

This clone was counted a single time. The CDR3 spells CASTVATSTDTQYF. The CDR3 DNA reads as TGCGCCAGCACCGTAGCAACTAGCACAGATACGCAGTATTTT. The V and J genes are TRBV5-1 and TRBJ2-3; D ambiguous. This CDR3 comprises 14 residues. V was trimmed by 6 bases and J by 0 bases, leaving 11 bases between them. Germline V CDR1 and CDR2: SGHRS, YFSETQ.

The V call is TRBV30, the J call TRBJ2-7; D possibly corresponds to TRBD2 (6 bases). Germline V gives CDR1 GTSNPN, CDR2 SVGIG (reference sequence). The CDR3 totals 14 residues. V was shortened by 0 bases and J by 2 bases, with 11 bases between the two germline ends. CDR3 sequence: CAWSVPGEAYEQYF. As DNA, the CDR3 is TGTGCCTGGAGTGTCCCCGGGGAGGCCTACGAGCAGTACTTC.

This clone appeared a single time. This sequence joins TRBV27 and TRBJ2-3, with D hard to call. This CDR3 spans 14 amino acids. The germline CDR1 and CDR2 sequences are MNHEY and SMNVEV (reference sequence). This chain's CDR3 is CRSSPGPTTDTQYF. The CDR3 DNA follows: TGTAGGAGCAGCCCTGGTCCAACCACAGATACGCAGTATTTT.

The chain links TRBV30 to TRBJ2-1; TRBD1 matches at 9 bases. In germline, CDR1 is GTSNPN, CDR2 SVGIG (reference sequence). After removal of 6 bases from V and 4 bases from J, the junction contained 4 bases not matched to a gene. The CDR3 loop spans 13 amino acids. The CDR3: CACRDRAYNEQFF. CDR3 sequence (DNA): TGTGCCTGCCGGGACAGGGCGTACAATGAGCAGTTCTTC.

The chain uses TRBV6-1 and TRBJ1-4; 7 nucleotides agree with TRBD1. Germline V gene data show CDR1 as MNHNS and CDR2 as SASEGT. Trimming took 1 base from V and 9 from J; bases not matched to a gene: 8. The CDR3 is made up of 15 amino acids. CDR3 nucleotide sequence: TGTGCCAGCAGTGAAGGTATTGGGACAGTTAAAAAACTGTTTTTT. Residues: CASSEGIGTVKKLFF.

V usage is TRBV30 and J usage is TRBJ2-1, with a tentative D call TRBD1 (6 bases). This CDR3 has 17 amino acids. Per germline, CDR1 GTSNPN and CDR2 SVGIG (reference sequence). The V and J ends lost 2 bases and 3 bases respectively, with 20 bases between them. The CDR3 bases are TGTGCCTGGAGTCAACAGGGACGGGCACGCATCTACAATGAGCAGTTCTTC. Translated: CAWSQQGRARIYNEQFF.